The entry below gives a single T cell receptor (beta chain) sequence along with its context. In the original workflow: Estimated nucleated cell counts came from reference gene primer amplification. Libraries were prepared by immunoSEQ multiplex PCR; TCRdb keeps only in-frame clonotypes and omits some of them. The D gene and trimming were derived from the DNA, and the V and J assignments and clone size from that table. The repertoire has 150,000 to 200,000 clones, more than 70% of them found once; the top ten carry about 4.5%. This entry belongs to a study of blood T cell repertoires in COVID-19. As for the study in general: Sites in the United States, Italy and Spain provided acute and convalescent COVID-19 samples. PBMCs, B-cell-depleted T cells, or T cells were the source of the cDNA or gDNA that made up the material.

The junction had 18 bases not matched to a gene; V was cut back by 3 bases and J by 16 bases. The germline gives CDR1 GTSNPN, CDR2 SVGIG (reference sequence). This CDR3 is built from 15 residues. Sequencing was carried out using peripheral blood. The rearrangement joins TRBV30 to TRBJ2-1; 10 bases fit TRBD2. This receptor was identified in a human donor in a cohort sampled during active COVID-19. CDR3 region: CAWRPRSGGPQPEFF. CDR3 sequence (DNA): TGTGCCTGGAGGCCCCGTAGCGGGGGGCCCCAACCGGAATTCTTC. The full variable domain, in which reference TRBV30 and TRBJ2-1 provide the parts outside the CDR3, is SQTIHQWPATLVQPVGSPLSLECTVEGTSNPNLYWYRQAAGRGLQLLFYSVGIGQISSEVPQNLSASRPQDRQFILSSKKLLLSDSGFYLCAWRPRSGGPQPEFFGPGTRLTVL.